This T cell receptor (beta chain) was captured by sequencing in a study of cytomegalovirus exposure and HLA in healthy donors listed by TCRdb under 2017. As for the study more broadly: An earlier analysis of some 620 of the donors reported around 280 Gb of sequence data and about 120 million unique TCR beta sequences obtained from 180 million or so T cells. About 310 gigabases of sequencing data and tens of millions of unique TCR sequences were included in an early release covering about 620 HLA-typed donors. Of the 300 to 500 genotyped donors, 75% to 85% were placed in the genetic ancestry cluster associated with self-reported Caucasian donors. The study was designed to test whether signatures of past pathogen exposure could be identified by cataloging public T cell receptors. The study profiled the T cell repertoires of hundreds of subjects by immunosequencing and related them to cytomegalovirus serostatus. Along with the roughly 710-subject first cohort, a separate validation cohort of about 110 different subjects was used. The study combined high-throughput TCR immunosequencing, statistical association of individual TCRs with disease status, and machine learning to predict cytomegalovirus infection status. In a later analysis, previously published TCR beta repertoires from 600 to 850 donors were re-analyzed and high-resolution HLA genotyping was added so that TCR occurrence patterns could be studied. In the later analysis, no new phenotypic data were used to find candidate immune exposures; instead, reliance was placed on TCR beta sequences and their occurrence across donors. An earlier analysis of approximately 630 of the donors applied high-throughput TCR beta sequencing to assess whether each TCR beta V gene segment acted as functional or pseudogenic. Donor age, sex, ethnicity and CMV serostatus were compiled together with the repertoire data. A later genetic analysis used genome-wide SNP genotypes for about 60% of the roughly 670 donors, treating that subset as a discovery cohort. All discovery cohort repertoires had been generated on a single sequencing platform. Both class I and class II loci were covered by HLA typing, at four-digit resolution. Typing coverage varied by locus: roughly 629-630 donors for A, B, C, DRB1 and DQB1; some 520 for DQA1; more than 600 for DPA1; around 450 for DPB1. Because of strong linkage in the cohort, a handful of DR-DQ haplotypes were treated as single units for association and clustering. On average, about 200,000 unique TCR beta nucleotide sequences were sequenced per donor among a few hundred genotyped donors of the cohort, with around 19% of those sequences being non-productive.

Library creation used the immunoSEQ multiplex PCR assay. For the multiplex PCR, a mixture combining 60 forward primers for TCR Vbeta segments and 13 reverse primers for TCR Jbeta segments was used. The CDR3 region of rearranged TCR beta genes was amplified from genomic DNA by a multiplex PCR assay. The amplified TCR beta libraries were sequenced on the Illumina HiSeq System as 87-base-pair reads. Processing in the source paper ran as follows. In a later analysis, tens of millions of unique TCR beta chains were counted across the roughly 670 repertoires, and roughly 11 million of these chains were shared by at least two donors. Raw reads were error-corrected and collapsed into unique sequences with a nearest-neighbor algorithm that merged closely related sequences to remove PCR and sequencing errors. CDR3 sequences were aligned to IMGT reference sequences to assign V, D and J gene segments. For a sequence to be retained, at least a six-nucleotide match to both a V gene segment and a J gene segment was required. A rearrangement counted as productive if the CDR3 had no stop codons and remained in frame with V and J, and every other rearrangement counted as non-productive. CDR3 was defined according to IMGT convention as the region running from the second conserved V-encoded cysteine to the conserved J-encoded phenylalanine. The earlier analysis of about 610 of the donors excluded sequences that lacked an unambiguous match to a single V gene segment. In an earlier analysis of approximately 500 of the donors, a V segment was called functional when productive rearrangements were above 56.7%, and segregating when the standard deviation between donors exceeded 5%. A statistical classification framework was developed to diagnose cytomegalovirus status using the catalog of TCR beta chain sequences. In a later analysis, V and J genes were assigned by comparing TCR nucleotide sequences against IMGT/GENE-DB human TR gene sequences. A later analysis assigned CDR3 sequences and most-parsimonious VDJ recombination scenarios with the TCRdist pipeline. In a later analysis, every TCR beta chain was defined by the combination of its CDR3 amino acid sequence and its V-gene family, and reads without a unique V-gene family were dropped. To address suspected cross-contamination and a sequencing artifact, a later analysis removed over 500 highly shared, low-generation-probability nucleotide sequences. In a later analysis, a clonal expansion index for each public chain was calculated from normalized within-repertoire ranks of inferred template counts. A later analysis computed generation probabilities with a VDJ recombination model fitted to out-of-frame rearrangements, and checked the results against IGoR. In a later analysis, TCR-TCR, TCR-HLA and TCR-CMV co-occurrence was scored with hypergeometric tests, and a repertoire-size bias correction was applied to TCR pairs. In a later analysis, false discovery rates were estimated by permuting HLA or CMV assignments 20 times. In a later analysis, co-occurring TCRs were grouped with DBSCAN, and TCRdist sequence similarity was added when clustering was performed within HLA-allele-positive subsets. Repertoires with fewer than 30,000 or more than 120,000 public chains, plus five repertoires with anomalous nucleotide sharing, were excluded from co-occurrence clustering. TCRdb took over this immuneACCESS table, retaining in-frame rearrangements with V and J assigned. Such tables are incomplete; in checked studies, under half of the missing clones stem from an unresolved V gene, and the remainder is unexplained. D and trimming come from the DNA, and the V and J calls and clone size come from that table. Recorded for this sample are fewer than 150,000 clones; 77% of them occurred a single time. Of the sample, 4.9% is held by the ten largest clones.

In total, just over 650 healthy bone marrow donors made up the cohort. Cohort members were all nominally healthy when sampled, although unrecorded immune exposures were likely present. The donor was CMV seronegative and belonged to the group of 352 seronegative cohort members. Each donor provided a peripheral blood sample, and peripheral blood mononuclear cells were used for TCR beta sequencing. The Qiagen DNeasy Blood Extraction Kit was used to extract genomic DNA from the blood cell samples. Points on this clone: The antigen it recognizes is unknown. No base quality information exists; no much larger clone differs at one position.

What the research found in general, with its limitations: Correlated functional status among segregating V segments might reflect linkage disequilibrium, but an unknown experimental factor could not be ruled out. A further reported finding was that TCR beta sequences accurately predicted the HLA-A and HLA-B alleles for most subjects in the first cohort. In this cohort, only TCR beta chains were sequenced, and detectable features were limited by the absence of alpha or paired-chain data. Most TCR sequences were observed very rarely across donors, whereas some public TCRs were present in many individuals. Assigning TCR associations to individual alleles was difficult when HLA alleles, especially DR and DQ, strongly co-occurred. According to a later analysis, most CMV-associated TCR beta chains appeared to be HLA-restricted, and the HLA associations seemed to be driven largely by CMV exposure. Several of the top co-occurrence clusters appeared to be linked to parvovirus B19, influenza, CMV and Epstein-Barr virus, according to a later analysis. The presence/absence analyses assumed that sequencing depth was roughly uniform across donors, and that assumption may not be true. In a later analysis, HLA-associated TCR beta chains showed more clonal expansion and lower generation probabilities than non-associated chains that were equally common. In a later analysis, over 15,000 TCR beta sequences were associated with specific HLA alleles at a false discovery rate of 0.05. Because counts were too low, approximately 15 rarely observed V segments, including chromosome 9 orphons, were excluded from the earlier analysis of 587 of the donors. The 87-base-pair reads could not distinguish some IMGT-functional V segments, including TRBV6-2 and TRBV6-3, so those segments were excluded. According to a later analysis, TCR association rates differed among HLA loci, with DRB1 alleles showing the most associated TCRs and HLA-C alleles showing the fewest. Broadly in line with IMGT annotations, most TCR beta V segments showed up in productive rearrangements about 87% or about 30% of the time in an earlier analysis of a few hundred of the donors. HLA typing was unavailable for some donors at each locus, so association tests used only the typed subset. A group of highly shared sequence variants was considered likely to be a technical artifact of the sequencing pipeline. According to a later genetic analysis, donors in an Asian-associated ancestry cluster had fewer N-insertions in productive TCRs than the roughly 700-donor mean. The study gave a list of some 150 TCR beta chains associated with cytomegalovirus. In vitro tests confirmed that a few of the cytomegalovirus-associated TCR beta chains recognize cytomegalovirus antigens. An association between a missense DCLRE1C variant and V-gene and J-gene trimming of TCR beta chains was found in a later genetic analysis and replicated in an independent cohort. In both the original and validation cohorts, the classifier was reported to diagnose cytomegalovirus status with high specificity and sensitivity. According to the authors, the approach could potentially be generalized to other disease states and immunological phenotypes. The only immune exposure information available for the cohort was CMV serostatus.

V was cut back by 1 base and J by 4 bases, leaving a gap of 12 bases between them. CDR1 SGHTA and CDR2 FQGNSA are derived from the germline V gene. Its CDR3 holds 15 amino acids, cysteine through phenylalanine. Left in the record is the CDR3 DNA by itself, 45 bases read in frame from the first base. The sequenced sample was PBMCs. The chain is encoded by TRBV7-2 joined to TRBJ2-3; no D gene can be assigned with confidence. The source of this sequence is a woman between 45 and 60 years old in good health and CMV-seronegative. The sequenced DNA: TGTGCCAGCAGCTTAGGTCTGGTTGGAGCAGATACGCAGTATTTT. Its product reads: CASSLGLVGADTQYF. With all but the CDR3 taken from the reference TRBV7-2 and TRBJ2-3 genes, the full variable domain is: GAGVSQSPSNKVTEKGKDVELRCDPISGHTALYWYRQSLGQGLEFLIYFQGNSAPDKSGLPSDRFSAERTGGSVSTLTIQRTQQEDSAVYLCASSLGLVGADTQYFGPGTRLTVL.